This entry describes one T cell receptor (beta chain). This sample is part of a study of beta chain features in type 1 diabetes. Sequencing targeted expressed TCRB transcripts, as all isolated RNA had been reverse transcribed. The method was immunoSEQ multiplex PCR; TCRdb's version includes in-frame clones alone and lacks a portion of them. The repertoire holds roughly 370,000 clones, approximately 14% seen once, with 0.035% to 0.045% in the top ten. Germline-derived CDR1 and CDR2 are SEHNR and FQNEAQ (reference sequence). The CDR3 sequence is 15 residues long. Trimming took off 6 bases at V and 0 bases at J, with 11 bases between the two ends.

Sequencing was done on a sample of naive CD4+ T cells from blood. The origin of this receptor is a man younger than 45 in good health. V is TRBV7-9 and J is TRBJ2-2; tentatively, D is TRBD1 (6 bases). DNA for the CDR3: TGTGCCAGCAGTCGGGACACTACGAACACCGGGGAGCTGTTTTTT. It codes for CASSRDTTNTGELFF.